The present TCR beta chain was sequenced within a study of blood T cell repertoires in COVID-19 (TCRdb year 2020). About the investigation overall: Samples from collaborators originated in the United States, Italy and Spain and spanned both the acute and convalescent phases of COVID-19. The material from the prospective study consisted of cDNA or gDNA derived from T cells, B-cell-depleted T cells, or PBMCs. Deeply sampled blood TCRbeta repertoires from subjects exposed to, actively infected with, or recovered from COVID-19 were included in the dataset. The repertoires were made available in a free public database intended to serve as a resource for research on the immune response to SARS-CoV-2. Samples were obtained from the ongoing ImmuneRACE study (first 160 participants) and from 1,000 to 1,500 subjects provided by 6 global collaborators. The sample metadata nearly always contained a de-identified subject ID, COVID-19 status, age in years and sex. Where available, HLA class I and class II types were taken from metadata supplied by the sample provider and were not determined by assay-based typing. Here is what the overall study found, with its caveats: The amount of clinical and demographic metadata varied by source and participant and was provided uncurated.

Points on this clone: Its antigen remains undetermined. The input lacks base qualities; no much larger clone sits a single base away.

Collaborating institutions collected whole blood in K2EDTA tubes following their own protocols. Collaborator samples were shipped for TCRbeta analysis as frozen whole blood, isolated PBMCs, or DNA extracted from either sample type. The CDR3 spans 14 residues, from the cysteine through the phenylalanine. Solely the CDR3 DNA is kept, with 42 bases framed from the first base. CDR1 and CDR2, per the germline V gene, are MNHNS and SASEGT. V is pared back by 3 bases and J by 5 bases, with 11 bases lying between the germline termini. TCRbeta CDR3 regions were amplified from genomic DNA by means of the immunoSEQ Assay, a bias-controlled multiplex PCR. On the authors' methods: Within the assay, amplification of reference gene primers was used to estimate how many nucleated cells each sample contained. To quantify the absolute abundance of each unique TCRbeta CDR3 rearrangement, sequence reads were collapsed and filtered. Productive Simpson clonality was computed per sample as the square root of Simpson's diversity index over productive rearrangements. Held by TCRdb, this immuneACCESS table contains in-frame sequences only and omits some clones. Under half of the omission traces to an unresolved V gene where checked; the cause of the rest is unknown. V and J calls and clone size are copied from that table; D and trimming were computed from the DNA. A total of roughly 13,000 clones appear in this sample, 75% to 90% of them only once. The top ten clonotypes cover 51% of the sample.

The clonotype comes from an older man with acute or convalescent COVID-19. The source material was peripheral blood. This receptor chain uses TRBV6-1 and TRBJ1-5; possibly the D gene is TRBD1, per 5 matching bases. The CDR3: CASSDRARYQPQHF. DNA sequence: TGTGCCAGCAGTGACAGGGCCCGGTATCAGCCCCAGCATTTT.